This paragraph covers one T cell receptor (beta chain) sequence. Its matching antigen is unknown. These data are taken from a study of cytomegalovirus exposure and HLA in healthy donors. General observations from the study: A later analysis appeared to link common viral pathogens to several of the most significant clusters.

In the PCR, 60 Vbeta and 13 Jbeta primers were used. The data were produced by immunoSEQ multiplex PCR, yet TCRdb's version contains in-frame clones alone and is incomplete. Here the sample table reports roughly 100,000 clones. Trimming cost V 6 bases and J 4 bases; bases outside gene matches: 9. CDR1 is MDHEN and CDR2 is SYDVKM in the germline V gene. This CDR3 spans 15 amino acids. The origin of this receptor is a man aged 35 to 55 in good health and CMV-seronegative. The rearrangement joins TRBV28 to TRBJ2-3; 8 positions match TRBD2. Specimen: PBMCs. The CDR3 sequence: CASSLIAGFSDTQYF. CDR3 in DNA: TGTGCCAGCAGCCTCATAGCGGGATTCTCAGATACGCAGTATTTT. Drawing the rest from reference TRBV28 and TRBJ2-3, the complete variable domain is DVKVTQSSRYLVKRTGEKVFLECVQDMDHENMFWYRQDPGLGLRLIYFSYDVKMKEKGDIPEGYSVSREKKERFSLILESASTNQTSMYLCASSLIAGFSDTQYFGPGTRLTVL.